The 23 T cell receptor beta chains reported below all come from one sample, sequenced in a study of blood T cell repertoires in COVID-19. This table comes from immunoSEQ multiplex PCR, and its TCRdb copy is limited to in-frame clones, with some not included. In the table there are 150,000 or so clones, around 87% of which are singletons. Sequencing was done on a sample of PBMCs or T cells enriched from blood (not recorded which). The receptors were sampled from a middle-aged woman who had been exposed to COVID-19.

V is TRBV28 and J is TRBJ2-1; a possible D gene is TRBD2 (6 bases). Germline CDR1 reads MDHEN; CDR2 reads SYDVKM. The CDR3 sequence is 12 residues long. V was clipped by 6 bases and J by 10 bases, with 13 bases between them. CDR3 DNA sequence: TGTGCCAGCAGCCTGGCGGGGACGGAGCAGTTCTTC. Amino acid sequence: CASSLAGTEQFF.

Of note for this clone: The identical CDR3 is also encoded by other nucleotide sequences in the sample. V and J are TRBV19 and TRBJ1-2, with 7 bases identical to TRBD1. Germline values: CDR1 LNHDA, CDR2 SQIVND (reference sequence). The V gene end was trimmed by 5 bases and the J gene end by 4 bases; junction bases not matched to a gene: 4. This CDR3 has 13 residues. The CDR3 DNA follows: TGTGCCAGTAGTCGCGACAGGGCCTATGGCTACACCTTC. Its translation is CASSRDRAYGYTF.

The chain recombines TRBV10-3 with TRBJ1-4; D is undetermined. The CDR3 runs 12 residues. Per the germline V gene, CDR1 is ENHRY and CDR2 is SYGVKD. Trimming removed 11 bases from V and 4 bases from J, with 11 bases in between. CDR3 sequence (DNA): TGTGCCGTCGGGTATGGTAATGAAAAACTGTTTTTT. This codes for CAVGYGNEKLFF.

This clone was counted between two and nine times. V is TRBV10-3 and J is TRBJ1-4; maybe TRBD1 (5 bases). Trimming left V 4 bases short and J 8 bases short, with 14 bases between. The CDR3 covers 14 residues. Germline CDR1 and CDR2: ENHRY and SYGVKD. The CDR3 protein is CAISGVPGQEKLFF. DNA of the CDR3: TGTGCCATCAGTGGGGTACCAGGGCAGGAAAAACTGTTTTTT.

This clone was counted between two and nine times. J is TRBJ2-7 and V is TRBV7-9; a possible D gene is TRBD2 (5 bases). In germline, CDR1 is SEHNR, CDR2 FQNEAQ (reference sequence). V shed 5 bases and J shed 3 bases, with 14 bases lying between them. This CDR3 contains 14 residues. DNA of the CDR3: TGTGCCAGCAGCCCGAAAATAGGACTCTACGAGCAGTACTTC. Translated, it gives CASSPKIGLYEQYF.

The chain uses TRBV10-3 and TRBJ2-7, with D possibly being TRBD2 (8 bases). The CDR3 runs 14 residues. V was shortened by 9 bases and J by 2 bases, with 17 bases between the two germline ends. Looked up from germline, CDR1 is ENHRY and CDR2 is SYGVKD. The CDR3 region is CAMRGGTDTYEQYF. The CDR3 DNA reads TGTGCCATGCGCGGGGGGACAGATACCTACGAGCAGTACTTC.

The chain combines TRBV11-2 with TRBJ2-1; D uncertain. The germline CDR1 and CDR2 sequences are SGHAT and FQNNGV. CDR3 length: 16 residues. V gave up 2 bases and J gave up 4 bases, with 15 bases separating them. DNA of the CDR3: TGTGCCAGCAGCTTACCCCCCCTATTATCTTACAATGAGCAGTTCTTC. Translated, it gives CASSLPPLLSYNEQFF.

This chain connects TRBV27 to TRBJ2-7; D may be TRBD1 (6 bases). The CDR3 loop spans 13 amino acids. Germline assignment: CDR1 MNHEY and CDR2 SMNVEV (reference sequence). Trimming shortened V by 2 bases and J by 6 bases, and 11 bases separated the two germline ends. The CDR3 region is CASSLGGGTEQYF. The DNA of the CDR3 is TGTGCCAGCAGTTTAGGTGGGGGCACCGAGCAGTACTTC.

This chain links TRBV6-5 with TRBJ2-2; tentative D call: TRBD1 (5 bases). In germline, CDR1 is MNHEY, CDR2 SVGAGI. The V end lost 7 bases, the J end lost 3 bases, and 15 bases lay between the germline ends. The CDR3 loop spans 15 amino acids. The CDR3 DNA sequence: TGTGCCAGCACCAGGGCCCTCACAGACACCGGGGAGCTGTTTTTT. Amino acids: CASTRALTDTGELFF.

In its sample, this clone was seen once. The chain carries TRBV19 and TRBJ2-5; possible D gene TRBD2, 5 bases. Germline V gene sequence: CDR1 LNHDA, CDR2 SQIVND (reference sequence). Between the trimmed V and J ends, which lost 3 bases and 5 bases, there was a span of 13 bases. The CDR3 runs 14 residues. CDR3 sequence (DNA): TGTGCCAGTAGTATGGCCCTAGGCGGGGAGACCCAGTACTTC. Its translation: CASSMALGGETQYF.

The rearrangement uses TRBV15 and TRBJ2-6, with D uncertain. CDR3 length: 13 amino acids. The germline CDR1 and CDR2 sequences are LNHNV and YYDKDF (reference sequence). The ends were cut back, 8 bases at V and 1 base at J, with 6 bases in the middle. The chain's CDR3 is CATGESGANVLTF. DNA of the CDR3: TGTGCCACCGGAGAATCTGGGGCCAACGTCCTGACTTTC. The complete variable domain, with remaining parts taken from reference TRBV15 and TRBJ2-6, reads DAMVIQNPRYQVTQFGKPVTLSCSQTLNHNVMYWYQQKSSQAPKLLFHYYDKDFNNEADTPDNFQSRRPNTSFCFLDIRSPGLGDTAMYLCATGESGANVLTFGAGSRLTVL.

The chain uses TRBV5-1 and TRBJ2-3; TRBD2 matches 11 bases. From germline, CDR1 is SGHRS and CDR2 YFSETQ. This CDR3 has 16 residues. V gave up 3 bases and J gave up 6 bases; unmatched junction bases: 9. The CDR3 sequence is CASSYNSGGAQDTQYF. The CDR3 DNA reads as TGCGCCAGCAGCTATAATAGCGGGGGGGCTCAGGATACGCAGTATTTT.

V is TRBV7-8 and J is TRBJ2-7; 8 bases match TRBD1. Germline CDR1 reads SGHVS; CDR2 reads FQNEAQ. J was trimmed by 4 bases and V by 2 bases; bases with no gene match: 13. CDR3 length: 17 amino acids. CDR3 nucleotides: TGTGCCAGCAGCTTAAACCTCGTGGGGACAGGAGGTTACGAGCAGTACTTC. Protein product: CASSLNLVGTGGYEQYF.

The rearrangement links TRBV6-1 to TRBJ1-5; tentatively, D is TRBD1 (5 bases). Deletions cut 2 bases from V and 0 bases from J, with 20 bases between. There are 19 residues in the CDR3. Germline V gene data show CDR1 as MNHNS and CDR2 as SASEGT. CDR3 sequence reads: CASSESSGRVVYSNQPQHF. The CDR3 bases are TGTGCCAGCAGTGAAAGTTCGGGCAGGGTTGTATATAGCAATCAGCCCCAGCATTTT.

This clone was seen only once. The rearrangement uses TRBV18 and TRBJ2-7; D not resolved. Germline V gene lookup returns CDR1 KGHSH and CDR2 LQKENI. Trimming left V 6 bases short and J 2 bases short, with 8 bases between. This CDR3 has 12 amino acids. This chain's CDR3 is CASSDGPYEQYF. CDR3 DNA sequence: TGTGCCAGCTCTGATGGGCCCTACGAGCAGTACTTC.

The chain combines TRBV2 with TRBJ1-4; maybe TRBD1 (5 bases). The germline CDR1 and CDR2 sequences are SNHLY and FYNNEI. The CDR3 totals 14 residues. V lost 10 bases and J lost 4, with 16 bases in between. The DNA for the CDR3 is TGTGCCATCGCGGGGGGAGGAGGTAATGAAAAACTGTTTTTT. This sequence encodes CAIAGGGGNEKLFF.

About this clone itself: At one end, the junction sequence differs from germline, possibly due to a read error. V gene TRBV3-1 (or the pseudogene TRBV3-2) combines with J gene TRBJ1-2; D call uncertain. The CDR3 runs to 15 residues. The germline V gene encodes CDR1 LGHDT and CDR2 YNNKEL (reference sequence). The CDR3 DNA follows: TGTGCCAGCAGCCAAGCGAGGGTGTCTAAGTATGGCTACACCTTC. Translated, it gives CASSQARVSKYGYTF.

This clone was detected a few times. The chain uses TRBV10-3 and TRBJ2-5, with a tentative D call TRBD1 (5 bases). Germline V CDR1 and CDR2: ENHRY, SYGVKD. With 3 bases removed from V and 4 bases from J, the gap between germline ends came to 9 bases. There are 13 residues in the CDR3. CDR3 coding DNA: TGTGCCATCAGTGACAGGGATGGAGAGACCCAGTACTTC. Translated, it gives CAISDRDGETQYF.

The chain recombines TRBV28 with TRBJ1-6; the D gene is possibly TRBD1 (6 bases). The germline CDR1 and CDR2 sequences are MDHEN and SYDVKM. The CDR3 runs 12 residues. Trimming shortened V by 8 bases and J by 8 bases, and 10 bases separated the two germline ends. This CDR3 reads CASLTGYSPLHF. DNA of the CDR3: TGTGCCAGCCTAACAGGGTATTCACCCCTCCACTTT. Combining the CDR3 with reference TRBV28 and TRBJ1-6 gives the whole variable domain DVKVTQSSRYLVKRTGEKVFLECVQDMDHENMFWYRQDPGLGLRLIYFSYDVKMKEKGDIPEGYSVSREKKERFSLILESASTNQTSMYLCASLTGYSPLHFGNGTRLTVT.

V and J are TRBV12-5 and TRBJ1-4, with a possible D match to TRBD1 (6 bases). Looked up from germline, CDR1 is LGHNT and CDR2 is FRNRAP. Trimming removed 5 bases at V and 6 bases at J, with 13 bases between. The CDR3 sequence is 14 residues long. The CDR3 DNA sequence: TGTGCTAGTGGTGAACAGGGTTTCGATGAAAAACTGTTTTTT. Its protein product is CASGEQGFDEKLFF.

This rearrangement joins TRBV18 to TRBJ1-1, with 9 positions matching TRBD1. Germline CDR1 is KGHSH and CDR2 is LQKENI. The ends lost 6 bases at V and 6 bases at J; junction bases unmatched: 5. The CDR3 is 13 residues long. The CDR3 coding sequence is TGTGCCAGCTCCCAGACAGGGGGGCCTGAAGCTTTCTTT. Translation: CASSQTGGPEAFF.

CDR3 sequence reads: CASSPDRVRGNTIYF. Here the CDR3 DNA reads TGTGCCAGCAGCCCCGACAGGGTCCGTGGAAACACCATATATTTT. The chain uses TRBV14 and TRBJ1-3; 7 nucleotides agree with TRBD1. Losses at the gene ends were 4 bases for V and 3 bases for J; bases not matched to a gene: 6. This CDR3 is 15 amino acids long. The germline gives CDR1 SGHDN, CDR2 FVKESK.

This chain connects TRBV9 to TRBJ1-1; possible D gene TRBD1, 5 bases. Germline assignment: CDR1 SGDLS and CDR2 YYNGEE. Trimming pared 3 bases from V and 0 bases from J, leaving 12 bases between. The CDR3 runs 15 residues. In DNA form, the CDR3 reads TGTGCCAGCAGCGCGGCAGGGAATATGAACACTGAAGCTTTCTTT. It translates to CASSAAGNMNTEAFF. The full variable domain, rest sourced from reference TRBV9 and TRBJ1-1, is DSGVTQTPKHLITATGQRVTLRCSPRSGDLSVYWYQQSLDQGLQFLIQYYNGEERAKGNILERFSAQQFPDLHSELNLSSLELGDSALYFCASSAAGNMNTEAFFGQGTRLTVV.